Below, 25 T cell receptor beta chains from the same sample are listed, as sequenced in a study of shared clonotypes between healthy human individuals. The table came from immunoSEQ multiplex PCR; TCRdb's copy has only in-frame clones and leaves some out. The repertoire holds roughly 2,500,000 clones, with approximately 93% as singletons. The sample was naive CD4+ T cells from PBMCs. This sample's subset: CD45RA+ positively selected. These receptors were obtained from a man aged 18-30 years in good health. Some clones in this sample may be carry-over from other donors' samples.

The CDR3 bases are TGCAGTGTCCCGAAGGGTGGCGGCTACACCTTC. Amino acids: CSVPKGGGYTF. This chain uses TRBV20-1 with TRBJ1-2; D remains ambiguous. V shed 7 bases and J shed 8 bases, with 14 bases lying between them. The length of the CDR3 is 11 residues. Germline loops: CDR1 DFQATT, CDR2 SNEGSKA (reference sequence).

The chain joins TRBV15 to TRBJ1-5; possible D gene TRBD1, 5 bases. CDR3 size: 14 residues. V was trimmed by 5 bases and J by 4 bases, leaving 12 bases between them. In germline, CDR1 is LNHNV, CDR2 YYDKDF (reference sequence). This CDR3 is CATSWDVENQPQHF. In DNA, the CDR3 is TGTGCCACCAGCTGGGACGTGGAAAATCAGCCCCAGCATTTT.

Concerning this clone: In the same sample, other DNA sequences code for this CDR3. The chain links TRBV5-1 to TRBJ2-3; possible D gene TRBD1, 6 bases. The CDR3 is 15 amino acids. Trimming left V 4 bases short and J 1 base short, with 13 bases between. CDR1 is SGHRS and CDR2 is YFSETQ in the germline V gene. DNA of the CDR3: TGCGCCAGCAGCAGGGGGAGTCCGGGCACAGATACGCAGTATTTT. It translates to CASSRGSPGTDTQYF.

The V call is TRBV7-2, the J call TRBJ2-5; 12 bases map to TRBD2. Looked up from germline, CDR1 is SGHTA and CDR2 is FQGNSA. The CDR3 spans 16 residues. The J segment lost 2 bases and the V segment lost 2 bases, leaving 3 bases of the junction unmatched. In DNA form, the CDR3 reads TGTGCCAGCAGCTTATCAACTAGCGGGGGGCAAGAGACCCAGTACTTC. This sequence encodes CASSLSTSGGQETQYF.

With regard to this clone: The same CDR3 arises from other DNA sequences in this sample as well. The gene calls are TRBV9 and TRBJ2-3, with TRBD1 matching 8 bases. Unmatched junction bases numbered 4, after V lost 0 bases and J lost 1 base. The germline V gene encodes CDR1 SGDLS and CDR2 YYNGEE. CDR3 length: 16 amino acids. The CDR3 DNA sequence: TGTGCCAGCAGCGTAGGGGTGACAGGGGGCACAGATACGCAGTATTTT. As protein: CASSVGVTGGTDTQYF.

The V gene is TRBV15, the J gene TRBJ1-3; D is ambiguous. The CDR3 consists of 17 residues. Per germline, CDR1 LNHNV and CDR2 YYDKDF (reference sequence). Trimming pared 0 bases from V and 0 bases from J, leaving 12 bases between. CDR3 loop: CATSREPLDYSGNTIYF. For the CDR3, the DNA is TGTGCCACCAGCAGAGAACCTCTAGACTACTCTGGAAACACCATATATTTT.

The chain is built from TRBV6-5 and TRBJ2-7, with TRBD1 identical over 9 bases. Per the germline V gene, CDR1 is MNHEY and CDR2 is SVGAGI. V trimming: 5 bases; J trimming: 9 bases; junction bases outside the gene matches: 8. The CDR3 runs to 13 residues. The DNA of the CDR3 is TGTGCCAGCAGTCCCCCGGGACAGGGAGGGCAGTACTTC. The encoded protein is CASSPPGQGGQYF.

The V call is TRBV5-1, the J call TRBJ2-3, with D possibly matching TRBD2 (6 bases). This CDR3 has 15 amino acids. V dropped 0 bases and J dropped 4 bases, with 12 bases sitting between them. CDR1 is SGHRS, CDR2 YFSETQ, per germline. CDR3 DNA sequence: TGCGCCAGCAGCTTGGGGGACTTGGTTGCAGATACGCAGTATTTT. Amino acid sequence: CASSLGDLVADTQYF.

This chain uses TRBV6-5 with TRBJ1-1; no clear D. Germline V gives CDR1 MNHEY, CDR2 SVGAGI. This CDR3 comprises 14 residues. Trimming cost V 7 bases and J 2 bases, with 14 bases left between them. CDR3 sequence reads: CASTTIQRNTEAFF. The CDR3 coding sequence is TGTGCCAGCACAACCATCCAGCGTAACACTGAAGCTTTCTTT.

This chain joins TRBV29-1 and TRBJ2-3; no clear D gene. This CDR3 is built from 12 residues. V lost 3 bases, J lost 1 base, and 5 bases lay in between. The germline gives CDR1 SQVTM, CDR2 ANQGSEA. CDR3 coding DNA: TGCAGCGTTGATCCCCGCACAGATACGCAGTATTTT. It specifies CSVDPRTDTQYF.

The chain couples TRBV15 to TRBJ2-4; possible D gene TRBD1, 5 bases. The CDR3 extends over 15 amino acids. The germline V and J ends were trimmed by 4 bases and 7 bases, with 17 bases remaining between them. Germline V CDR1 and CDR2: LNHNV, YYDKDF (reference sequence). The CDR3 region has the DNA TGTGCCACCAGCACGGCCGCAGGGTTGAGGAACATTCAGTACTTC. Translation gives CATSTAAGLRNIQYF.

This clone was seen just once. Other nucleotide sequences in the sample specify the same CDR3. The chain joins TRBV2 to TRBJ2-5; D gene ambiguous. Trimming left V 4 bases short and J 2 bases short, with 5 bases between. The CDR3 consists of 12 residues. CDR1 and CDR2 from the germline V gene are SNHLY and FYNNEI. The CDR3 is CASSVRQETQYF. The CDR3 DNA sequence: TGTGCCAGCAGTGTCCGTCAAGAGACCCAGTACTTC. The full variable domain, its missing parts supplied by reference TRBV2 and TRBJ2-5, is EPEVTQTPSHQVTQMGQEVILRCVPISNHLYFYWYRQILGQKVEFLVSFYNNEISEKSEIFDDQFSVERPDGSNFTLKIRSTKLEDSAMYFCASSVRQETQYFGPGTRLLVL.

The gene calls are TRBV4-2 and TRBJ1-1, with unresolved D. The CDR3 is 14 residues long. The germline V and J ends were trimmed by 2 bases and 1 base, with 8 bases remaining between them. Germline lookup yields CDR1 LGHNA and CDR2 YNFKEQ. The CDR3 nucleotides read TGTGCCAGCAGCCAACTACAGCGGAACACTGAAGCTTTCTTT. Translated, it gives CASSQLQRNTEAFF.

The chain combines TRBV27 with TRBJ2-4, with a possible D match to TRBD2 (6 bases). The V end lost 5 bases, the J end lost 1 base, and 12 bases lay between the germline ends. This CDR3 is 15 amino acids long. In germline, CDR1 is MNHEY, CDR2 SMNVEV (reference sequence). The CDR3 region is CASSPLSGAKNIQYF. The CDR3 DNA follows: TGTGCCAGCAGTCCATTGAGCGGGGCCAAAAACATTCAGTACTTC.

The sample holds one count of this clone. This rearrangement joins TRBV25-1 to TRBJ1-5; the match to TRBD1 covers 7 bases. The CDR3 runs 14 residues. V dropped 3 bases and J dropped 4; count of bases not matched to a gene: 3. CDR1 is MGHDK, CDR2 SYGVNS, per germline. CDR3 amino acids: CASSDPTGNQPQHF. The CDR3 DNA reads TGTGCCAGCAGTGATCCGACAGGGAATCAGCCCCAGCATTTT.

The chain links TRBV5-1 to TRBJ2-5, with TRBD2 as a possible D gene (6 bases). V lost 4 bases to trimming and J lost 5 bases, with 15 bases between them. This CDR3 has 14 residues. Germline V gives CDR1 SGHRS, CDR2 YFSETQ. CDR3 protein: CASSIGGTDETQYF. DNA for the CDR3: TGCGCCAGCAGCATTGGCGGGACGGATGAGACCCAGTACTTC.

The V gene is TRBV10-3, the J gene TRBJ1-5, with unresolved D. Trimming took off 3 bases at V and 3 bases at J, with 9 bases between the two ends. The germline CDR1 and CDR2 sequences are ENHRY and SYGVKD. There are 14 residues in the CDR3. CDR3 coding DNA: TGTGCCATCAGTGAACGGACCTCCAATCAGCCCCAGCATTTT. Translation: CAISERTSNQPQHF.

The V call is TRBV9, the J call TRBJ2-3; TRBD2 matches 7 bases. Unmatched junction bases numbered 6, after V lost 4 bases and J lost 4 bases. Germline values: CDR1 SGDLS, CDR2 YYNGEE. This CDR3 comprises 14 residues. The CDR3 DNA follows: TGTGCCAGCAGCCCCTACCGGGAGGCAGATACGCAGTATTTT. Translating it yields CASSPYREADTQYF. The whole variable domain, filled in from reference TRBV9 and TRBJ2-3, reads DSGVTQTPKHLITATGQRVTLRCSPRSGDLSVYWYQQSLDQGLQFLIQYYNGEERAKGNILERFSAQQFPDLHSELNLSSLELGDSALYFCASSPYREADTQYFGPGTRLTVL.

V is TRBV11-1 and J is TRBJ2-4, with a tentative D call TRBD1 (5 bases). V lost 3 bases to trimming and J lost 0 bases, with 9 bases between them. Germline CDR1 and CDR2: SGHAT and FQDESV (reference sequence). This CDR3 is 15 amino acids long. As DNA, the CDR3 is TGTGCCAGCAGCTTCGGAGACAGAGCCAAAAACATTCAGTACTTC. Translation: CASSFGDRAKNIQYF.

The CDR3: CASSHTRTDIYEQYF. The CDR3 DNA sequence: TGTGCCAGCAGCCACACGAGGACAGATATCTACGAGCAGTACTTC. The chain links TRBV4-2 to TRBJ2-7; maybe TRBD1 (6 bases). Germline lookup yields CDR1 LGHNA and CDR2 YNFKEQ. This CDR3 is built from 15 residues. V was pared by 3 bases and J by 3 bases, with 15 bases between.

This clone showed up just a few times. The chain combines TRBV30 with TRBJ1-2, with 7 bases lining up with TRBD1. V lost 5 bases, J lost 8 bases, and 11 bases stayed unmatched. Germline V gene lookup returns CDR1 GTSNPN and CDR2 SVGIG (reference sequence). The CDR3 is 13 residues long. The CDR3 sequence is CAWGGQSWRGYTF. CDR3 DNA sequence: TGTGCCTGGGGGGGACAGTCCTGGAGGGGCTACACCTTC.

This sequence joins TRBV11-2 and TRBJ2-7; TRBD2 matches at 16 bases. The CDR3 is 18 residues long. The junction had 8 bases not matched to a gene; V was cut back by 3 bases and J by 3 bases. Looked up from germline, CDR1 is SGHAT and CDR2 is FQNNGV. This CDR3 reads CASSFPGTSGRVNYEQYF. CDR3 sequence (DNA): TGTGCCAGCAGCTTCCCCGGGACTAGCGGGAGGGTTAACTACGAGCAGTACTTC.

This sequence joins TRBV5-4 and TRBJ2-1, with unresolved D. The germline gives CDR1 SGHNT, CDR2 YYREEE (reference sequence). The CDR3 covers 14 residues. Trimming cost V 0 bases and J 0 bases, with 4 bases left between them. The chain's CDR3 is CASSLESSYNEQFF. CDR3 coding DNA: TGTGCCAGCAGCTTGGAGAGCTCCTACAATGAGCAGTTCTTC.

This chain uses TRBV5-1 with TRBJ2-2, with 11 bases that match TRBD1. The germline V gene encodes CDR1 SGHRS and CDR2 YFSETQ. The CDR3 totals 18 residues. The J segment lost 0 bases and the V segment lost 2 bases, leaving 6 bases of the junction unmatched. The DNA of the CDR3 is TGCGCCAGCAGCTTCGACCGGACAGGGGGCGCGAACACCGGGGAGCTGTTTTTT. It specifies CASSFDRTGGANTGELFF.

The chain recombines TRBV2 with TRBJ2-2; TRBD2 is a possible D gene (5 bases). With 10 bases removed from V and 10 bases from J, the gap between germline ends came to 19 bases. The CDR3 consists of 13 residues. Germline CDR1 and CDR2: SNHLY and FYNNEI. The chain's CDR3 is CATVRGEGSELFF. In DNA, the CDR3 is TGTGCCACCGTCCGGGGAGAGGGCTCGGAGCTGTTTTTT.